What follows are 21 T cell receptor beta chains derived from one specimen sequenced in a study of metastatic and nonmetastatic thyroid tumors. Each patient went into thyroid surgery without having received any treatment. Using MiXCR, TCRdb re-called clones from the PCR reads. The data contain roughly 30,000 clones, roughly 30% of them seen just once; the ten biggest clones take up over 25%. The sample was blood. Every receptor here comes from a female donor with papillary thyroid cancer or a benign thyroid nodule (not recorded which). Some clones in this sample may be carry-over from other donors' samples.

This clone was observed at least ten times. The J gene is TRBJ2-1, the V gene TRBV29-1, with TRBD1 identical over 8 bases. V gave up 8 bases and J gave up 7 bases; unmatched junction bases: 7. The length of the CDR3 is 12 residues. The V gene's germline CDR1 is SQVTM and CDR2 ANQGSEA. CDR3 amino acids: CSFPGQGNEQFF. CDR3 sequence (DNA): TGCAGCTTCCCCGGACAGGGAAATGAGCAGTTCTTC.

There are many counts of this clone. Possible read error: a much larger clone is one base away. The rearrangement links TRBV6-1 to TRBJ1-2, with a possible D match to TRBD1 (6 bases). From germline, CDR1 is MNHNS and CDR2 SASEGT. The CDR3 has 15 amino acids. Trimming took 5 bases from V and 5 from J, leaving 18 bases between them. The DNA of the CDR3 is TGTGCCAGCAGTTGCGCACAGGGCTCCTGGTATGGCTACACCTTC. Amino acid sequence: CASSCAQGSWYGYTF.

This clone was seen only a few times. The CDR3 loop reads CASSESSGRYEQYF. The CDR3 DNA follows: TGTGCCAGCAGTGAGTCTAGCGGGAGATACGAGCAGTACTTC. The chain employs TRBV2 and TRBJ2-7; 10 positions agree with TRBD2. The CDR3 consists of 14 residues. V was clipped by 3 bases and J by 4 bases; unmatched bases: 3. The germline V gene has CDR1 SNHLY and CDR2 FYNNEI.

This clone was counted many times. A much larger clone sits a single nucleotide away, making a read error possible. The CDR3 nucleotides read TGTGCCAGCGGCACGCAGGGGGGGACTAGCGGGAGATCGGAGTTCTTC. It codes for CASGTQGGTSGRSEFF. The rearrangement links TRBV11-2 to TRBJ2-1; TRBD2 matches 14 bases. The CDR3 has 16 amino acids. Trimming at V came to 8 bases and at J to 14 bases, leaving 17 bases not matched to a gene. The germline gives CDR1 SGHAT, CDR2 FQNNGV. Variable domain in full (rest from reference TRBV11-2 and TRBJ2-1): EAGVAQSPRYKIIEKRQSVAFWCNPISGHATLYWYQQILGQGPKLLIQFQNNGVVDDSQLPKDRFSAERLKGVDSTLKIQPAKLEDSAVYLCASGTQGGTSGRSEFFGPGTRLTVL.

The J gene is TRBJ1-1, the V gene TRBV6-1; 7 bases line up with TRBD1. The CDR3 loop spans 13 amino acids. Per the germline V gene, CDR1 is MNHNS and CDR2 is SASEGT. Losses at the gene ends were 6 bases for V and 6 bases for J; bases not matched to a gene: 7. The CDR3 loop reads CASSRGLGPEAFF. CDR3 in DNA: TGTGCCAGCAGCAGGGGGTTAGGGCCTGAAGCTTTCTTT.

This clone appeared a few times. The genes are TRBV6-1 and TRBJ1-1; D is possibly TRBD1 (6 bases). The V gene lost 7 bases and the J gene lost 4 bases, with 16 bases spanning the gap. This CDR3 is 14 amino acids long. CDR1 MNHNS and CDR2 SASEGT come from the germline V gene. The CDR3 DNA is TGTGCCAGCACCCCACAGGGTGGGAGCACTGAAGCTTTCTTT. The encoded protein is CASTPQGGSTEAFF.

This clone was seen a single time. The CDR3 nucleotides are TGTGCCTGGAGCAACGGGGGGAGGTCCCTCTACGAGCAGTACTTC. It is translated as CAWSNGGRSLYEQYF. The chain combines TRBV30 with TRBJ2-7; 7 positions match TRBD2. Per the germline V gene, CDR1 is GTSNPN and CDR2 is SVGIG (reference sequence). Trimming at V came to 3 bases and at J to 3 bases, leaving 11 bases not matched to a gene. This CDR3 contains 15 residues.

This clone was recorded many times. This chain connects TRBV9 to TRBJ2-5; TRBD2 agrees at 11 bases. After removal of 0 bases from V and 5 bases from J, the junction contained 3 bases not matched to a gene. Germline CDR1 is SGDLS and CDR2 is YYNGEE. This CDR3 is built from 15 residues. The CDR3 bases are TGTGCCAGCAGCGTAGAACTAGCGGGAGCTGAGACCCAGTACTTC. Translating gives CASSVELAGAETQYF.

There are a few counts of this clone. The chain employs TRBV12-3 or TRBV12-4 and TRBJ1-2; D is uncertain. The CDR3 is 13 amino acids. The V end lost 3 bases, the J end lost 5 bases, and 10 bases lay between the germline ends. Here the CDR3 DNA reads TGTGCCAGCAGTTTTGGGGAGAGGTATGGCTACACCTTC. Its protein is CASSFGERYGYTF.

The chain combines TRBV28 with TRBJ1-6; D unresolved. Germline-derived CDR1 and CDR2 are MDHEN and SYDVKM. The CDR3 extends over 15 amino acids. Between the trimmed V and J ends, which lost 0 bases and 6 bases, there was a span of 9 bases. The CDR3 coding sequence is TGTGCCAGCAGTTTATGGGCAGCAGCTAATTCACCCCTCCACTTT. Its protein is CASSLWAAANSPLHF.

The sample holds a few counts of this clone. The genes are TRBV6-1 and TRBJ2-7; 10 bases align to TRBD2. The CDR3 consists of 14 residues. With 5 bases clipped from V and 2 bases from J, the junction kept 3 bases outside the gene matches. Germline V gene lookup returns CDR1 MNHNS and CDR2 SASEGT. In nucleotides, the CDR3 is TGTGCCAGCAGTTTAGCGGGAGGTACCTACGAGCAGTACTTC. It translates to CASSLAGGTYEQYF.

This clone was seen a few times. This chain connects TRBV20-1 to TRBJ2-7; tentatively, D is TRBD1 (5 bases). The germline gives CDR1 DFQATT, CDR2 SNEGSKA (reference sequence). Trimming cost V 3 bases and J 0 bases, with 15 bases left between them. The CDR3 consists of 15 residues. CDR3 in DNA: TGCAGTGCTAGCAGGGATCAGGTTAGCTCCTACGAGCAGTACTTC. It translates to CSASRDQVSSYEQYF.

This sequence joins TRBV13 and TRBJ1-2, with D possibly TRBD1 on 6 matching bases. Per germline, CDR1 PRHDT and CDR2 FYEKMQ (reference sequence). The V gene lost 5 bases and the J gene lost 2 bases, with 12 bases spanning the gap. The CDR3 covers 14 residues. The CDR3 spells CASSTRTANYGYTF. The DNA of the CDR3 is TGTGCCAGCAGCACCCGGACAGCCAACTATGGCTACACCTTC.

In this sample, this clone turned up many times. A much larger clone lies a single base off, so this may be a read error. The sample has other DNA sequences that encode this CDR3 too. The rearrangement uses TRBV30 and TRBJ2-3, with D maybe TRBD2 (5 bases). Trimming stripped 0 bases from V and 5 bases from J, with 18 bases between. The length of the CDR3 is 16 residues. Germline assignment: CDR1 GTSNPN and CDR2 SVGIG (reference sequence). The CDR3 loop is CAWSVPSLAGLDTQYF. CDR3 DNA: TGTGCCTGGAGTGTACCCTCTCTAGCTGGCCTAGATACGCAGTATTTT.

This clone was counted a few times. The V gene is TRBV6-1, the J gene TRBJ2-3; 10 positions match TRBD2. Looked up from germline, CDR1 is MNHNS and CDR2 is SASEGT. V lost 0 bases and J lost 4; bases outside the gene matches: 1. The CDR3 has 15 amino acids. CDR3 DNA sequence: TGTGCCAGCAGTGAAGCAGCGGGAGGGCCAGATACGCAGTATTTT. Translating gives CASSEAAGGPDTQYF.

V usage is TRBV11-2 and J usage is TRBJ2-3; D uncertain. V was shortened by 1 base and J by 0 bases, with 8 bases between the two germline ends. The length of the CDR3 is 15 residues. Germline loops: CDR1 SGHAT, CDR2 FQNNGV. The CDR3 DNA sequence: TGTGCCAGCAGCTTAGGACAAATTAGCACAGATACGCAGTATTTT. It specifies CASSLGQISTDTQYF.

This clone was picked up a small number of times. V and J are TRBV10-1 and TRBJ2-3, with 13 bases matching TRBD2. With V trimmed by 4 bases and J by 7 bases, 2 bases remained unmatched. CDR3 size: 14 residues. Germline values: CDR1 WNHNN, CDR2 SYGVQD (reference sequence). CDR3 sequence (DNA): TGCGCCAGCAGTGGGACTAGCGGGAGTAATACGCAGTATTTT. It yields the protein CASSGTSGSNTQYF.

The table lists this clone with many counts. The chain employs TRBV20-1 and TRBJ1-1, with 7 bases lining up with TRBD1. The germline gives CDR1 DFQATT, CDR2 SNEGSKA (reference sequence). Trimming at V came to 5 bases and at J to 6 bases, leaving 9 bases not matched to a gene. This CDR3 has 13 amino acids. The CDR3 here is CSARQQGTAEAFF. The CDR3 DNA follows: TGCAGTGCTCGCCAACAGGGGACAGCTGAAGCTTTCTTT.

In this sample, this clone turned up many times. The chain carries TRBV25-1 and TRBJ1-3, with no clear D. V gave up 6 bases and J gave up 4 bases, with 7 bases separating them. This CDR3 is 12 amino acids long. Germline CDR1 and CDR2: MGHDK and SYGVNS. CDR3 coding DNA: TGTGCCAGCAGCCTACAAGGAAACACCATATATTTT. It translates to CASSLQGNTIYF.

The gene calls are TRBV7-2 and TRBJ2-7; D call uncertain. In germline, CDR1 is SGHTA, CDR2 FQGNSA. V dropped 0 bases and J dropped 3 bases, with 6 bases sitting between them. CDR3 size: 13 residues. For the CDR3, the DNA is TGTGCCAGCAGCTTAGCGCCGGGCTACGAGCAGTACTTC. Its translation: CASSLAPGYEQYF.

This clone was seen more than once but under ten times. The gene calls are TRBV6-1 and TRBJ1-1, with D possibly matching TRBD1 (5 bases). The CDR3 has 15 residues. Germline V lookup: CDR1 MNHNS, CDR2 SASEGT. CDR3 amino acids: CVSTPGTGGYTEAFF. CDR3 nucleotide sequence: TGTGTCAGTACCCCCGGGACGGGTGGCTACACTGAAGCTTTCTTT.